One sample yielded the 27 T cell receptor beta chains listed below, sequenced in a study of vaccination effects on CD4 cells after COVID-19. These TCRs are of unknown antigen specificity. Antigen-specific CD4+ T cell clonotypes were called by their expansion after viral peptide-pool culture in ViraFEST. Following an approximately 11-day culture, CD4+ T cells were purified. Previously uninfected by SARS-CoV-2, the vaccine recipients also showed negative nucleocapsid antibodies. Clones were read by immunoSEQ multiplex PCR, and TCRdb kept only the in-frame ones, dropping some. The sample has tens of thousands of clones, 78% seen once. The material was CD4+ T cells from PBMCs cultured with SARS-CoV-2 spike peptides, obtained before COVID-19 vaccination. The receptor source for this set is a human donor who received a COVID-19 vaccine.

The chain recombines TRBV29-1 with TRBJ2-1, with 9 nucleotides matching TRBD2. CDR3 length equals 14 residues. Germline CDR1 reads SQVTM; CDR2 reads ANQGSEA. V trimming: 7 bases; J trimming: 7 bases; junction bases outside the gene matches: 11. The CDR3 region has the DNA TGCAGCGCCCTCGGGCGGGGGGGGCTGAATGAGCAGTTCTTC. The encoded protein is CSALGRGGLNEQFF.

The chain joins TRBV9 to TRBJ1-1, with D tentatively TRBD1 (5 bases). V shed 0 bases and J shed 4 bases, with 13 bases lying between them. Germline CDR1 SGDLS, CDR2 YYNGEE. This CDR3 is built from 15 residues. This CDR3 is CASSVGSLGGTEAFF. The CDR3 bases are TGTGCCAGCAGCGTAGGGAGTCTGGGGGGCACTGAAGCTTTCTTT.

The chain uses TRBV6-5 and TRBJ1-1; TRBD1 agrees at 7 bases. The V segment lost 6 bases and the J segment 3 bases; nucleotides outside the gene matches: 4. There are 13 residues in the CDR3. Looked up from germline, CDR1 is MNHEY and CDR2 is SVGAGI. The CDR3 nucleotides read TGTGCCAGCAGCCGCGGGACAGACACTGAAGCTTTCTTT. Amino acid sequence: CASSRGTDTEAFF.

The V call is TRBV28, the J call TRBJ1-2; TRBD1 matches at 8 bases. CDR1 is MDHEN and CDR2 is SYDVKM in the germline V gene. J lost 4 bases, V lost 3 bases, and 4 bases had no gene match. This CDR3 spans 14 amino acids. The CDR3 region is CASSLDRVIYGYTF. CDR3 DNA sequence: TGTGCCAGCAGTTTGGACAGGGTAATCTATGGCTACACCTTC.

This clone showed up just a few times. The V call is TRBV5-1, the J call TRBJ1-1, with D possibly TRBD1 on 5 matching bases. This CDR3 is built from 15 residues. The germline gives CDR1 SGHRS, CDR2 YFSETQ. Trimming took off 3 bases at V and 4 bases at J, with 16 bases between the two ends. The CDR3 bases are TGCGCCAGCAGCTCTCCAGGGCGTATGGGCACTGAAGCTTTCTTT. This gives the protein CASSSPGRMGTEAFF.

The rearrangement uses TRBV12-5 and TRBJ2-5; 11 positions match TRBD2. The CDR3 covers 18 residues. Trimming at V came to 5 bases and at J to 4 bases, leaving 15 bases not matched to a gene. Germline V gene sequence: CDR1 LGHNT, CDR2 FRNRAP. The DNA for the CDR3 is TGTGCTAGTGGTCCCGGGATAGCGGGGGGGCCGATCGGAGAGACCCAGTACTTC. Translation gives CASGPGIAGGPIGETQYF.

This sequence joins TRBV10-2 and TRBJ1-3; D is possibly TRBD1 (6 bases). The germline gives CDR1 WSHSY, CDR2 SAAADI. V lost 7 bases and J lost 1, with 14 bases in between. The CDR3 is made up of 15 amino acids. The CDR3 sequence: CASKAGALSGNTIYF. The CDR3 DNA is TGCGCCAGCAAGGCAGGGGCCCTATCTGGAAACACCATATATTTT.

The V gene is TRBV5-1, the J gene TRBJ2-5, with 10 positions matching TRBD2. The CDR3 loop spans 14 amino acids. Per the germline V gene, CDR1 is SGHRS and CDR2 is YFSETQ. Trimming removed 4 bases from V and 3 bases from J; junction bases left unmatched: 3. The CDR3 DNA reads TGCGCCAGCAGCGAAGGACTAGCGGAAGAGACCCAGTACTTC. The encoded protein is CASSEGLAEETQYF.

The CDR3 reads CASIRTSGGATVGELFF. The CDR3 coding sequence is TGTGCCAGTATCCGGACTAGCGGGGGGGCGACGGTCGGGGAGCTGTTTTTT. The V gene is TRBV19, the J gene TRBJ2-2; 15 bases map to TRBD2. After removal of 7 bases from V and 7 bases from J, the junction contained 10 bases not matched to a gene. Germline lookup yields CDR1 LNHDA and CDR2 SQIVND (reference sequence). This CDR3 has 17 residues.

The chain has TRBV7-3 and TRBJ2-2, with a tentative D call TRBD2 (7 bases). V was trimmed by 0 bases and J by 4 bases, leaving 12 bases between them. Germline CDR1 is SGHTA and CDR2 is FQGTGA. This CDR3 region has 16 residues. DNA for the CDR3: TGTGCCAGCAGCTTAACGGGGGGGCAGAGCACCGGGGAGCTGTTTTTT. Amino acids: CASSLTGGQSTGELFF. Variable domain in full (rest from reference TRBV7-3 and TRBJ2-2): GAGVSQTPSNKVTEKGKYVELRCDPISGHTALYWYRQSLGQGPEFLIYFQGTGAADDSGLPNDRFFAVRPEGSVSTLKIQRTERGDSAVYLCASSLTGGQSTGELFFGEGSRLTVL.

This clone was seen only a few times. This rearrangement joins TRBV2 to TRBJ1-1, with D perhaps TRBD1 (5 bases). The germline gives CDR1 SNHLY, CDR2 FYNNEI. This CDR3 has 15 amino acids. V lost 5 bases, J lost 1 base, and 14 bases lay in between. This CDR3 reads CASSLVGVGNTEAFF. The DNA for the CDR3 is TGTGCCAGCAGTCTCGTGGGGGTTGGGAACACTGAAGCTTTCTTT.

CDR3 in DNA: TGTGCCAGCAGCTTAACGGCCGCCACAGGGGGCTCCCAGAATGAGCAGTTCTTC. Translating it yields CASSLTAATGGSQNEQFF. The chain combines TRBV7-3 with TRBJ2-1, with 9 bases that match TRBD1. The CDR3 extends over 18 amino acids. V shed 0 bases, J shed 7 bases, and the junction held 13 bases outside the gene matches. Germline loops: CDR1 SGHTA, CDR2 FQGTGA.

This clone was observed a few times. The V and J genes are TRBV7-9 and TRBJ1-5; D unresolved. This CDR3 region has 12 residues. V lost 5 bases, J lost 4 bases, and 6 bases lay in between. The germline gives CDR1 SEHNR, CDR2 FQNEAQ (reference sequence). In DNA, the CDR3 is TGTGCCAGCAGCGAAGGGAATCAGCCCCAGCATTTT. It is translated as CASSEGNQPQHF. Full variable domain (outside the CDR3, taken from reference TRBV7-9 and TRBJ1-5): DTGVSQNPRHKITKRGQNVTFRCDPISEHNRLYWYRQTLGQGPEFLTYFQNEAQLEKSRLLSDRFSAERPKGSFSTLEIQRTEQGDSAMYLCASSEGNQPQHFGDGTRLSIL.

V is TRBV7-8 and J is TRBJ2-5; a weak D match, TRBD2 (5 bases). This CDR3 comprises 14 residues. The V end lost 2 bases, the J end lost 1 base, and 8 bases lay between the germline ends. Per germline, CDR1 SGHVS and CDR2 FQNEAQ. The CDR3 DNA follows: TGTGCCAGCAGCTTATGGAGGTTCCAAGAGACCCAGTACTTC. It translates to CASSLWRFQETQYF.

This rearrangement joins TRBV14 to TRBJ2-7, with 15 bases matching TRBD2. This CDR3 has 17 residues. CDR1 is SGHDN and CDR2 is FVKESK in the germline V gene. After removal of 4 bases from V and 4 bases from J, the junction contained 8 bases not matched to a gene. The DNA for the CDR3 is TGTGCCAGCAGCCCCGGACTAGCGGGGGGGCCTATTTACGAGCAGTACGTC. Encoded protein: CASSPGLAGGPIYEQYV.

This clone has just a few counts. This chain uses TRBV11-1 with TRBJ2-1; the D call may be TRBD1 or TRBD2 (7 bases each). V was cut by 1 base and J by 9 bases, with 19 bases left in between. Germline assignment: CDR1 SGHAT and CDR2 FQDESV (reference sequence). The CDR3 runs 16 residues. This CDR3 reads CASSLVRPGGVGEQFF. DNA of the CDR3: TGTGCCAGCAGCTTAGTGAGGCCAGGGGGGGTAGGTGAGCAGTTCTTC.

V gene TRBV7-2 combines with J gene TRBJ2-1; 8 nucleotides agree with TRBD2. Germline CDR1 reads SGHTA; CDR2 reads FQGNSA. Trimming at V came to 2 bases and at J to 8 bases, leaving 8 bases not matched to a gene. The CDR3 is made up of 15 amino acids. The chain's CDR3 is CASSLSRSGGDEQFF. CDR3 nucleotide sequence: TGTGCCAGCAGCTTAAGCCGAAGCGGGGGAGATGAGCAGTTCTTC.

This clone was recorded a few times. This chain connects TRBV5-1 to TRBJ2-2; D not certain. Germline-derived CDR1 and CDR2 are SGHRS and YFSETQ. The CDR3 length is 14 residues. V lost 5 bases to trimming and J lost 4 bases, with 12 bases between them. The CDR3 reads CASRDNVATGELFF. As DNA, the CDR3 is TGCGCCAGCAGAGACAACGTTGCCACCGGGGAGCTGTTTTTT.

The chain joins TRBV27 to TRBJ1-4; D perhaps matches TRBD1 (5 bases). V shed 4 bases and J shed 7 bases, with 16 bases lying between them. Germline values: CDR1 MNHEY, CDR2 SMNVEV (reference sequence). This CDR3 is 15 amino acids long. CDR3 residues: CASSYYRQGGEKLFF. In nucleotides, the CDR3 is TGTGCCAGCAGTTATTATCGGCAGGGTGGTGAAAAACTGTTTTTT.

This rearrangement joins TRBV10-3 to TRBJ2-3; the D gene is possibly TRBD1 (5 bases). Germline V gene sequence: CDR1 ENHRY, CDR2 SYGVKD. This CDR3 has 14 amino acids. Trimming removed 9 bases at V and 6 bases at J, with 19 bases between. The CDR3 is CAMSRVGASDTQYF. CDR3 nucleotides: TGTGCCATGTCCCGAGTAGGGGCCTCGGATACGCAGTATTTT.

The rearrangement links TRBV5-4 to TRBJ2-5; TRBD2 agrees at 16 bases. Germline-derived CDR1 and CDR2 are SGHNT and YYREEE (reference sequence). Losses at the gene ends were 3 bases for V and 5 bases for J; bases not matched to a gene: 10. This CDR3 spans 18 amino acids. Written as DNA, the CDR3 is TGTGCCAGCAGCTCGGAACCCGGGACTAGCGGGGGGGCGGAGACCCAGTACTTC. This codes for CASSSEPGTSGGAETQYF.

This chain joins TRBV7-3 and TRBJ2-5, with D unclear. The CDR3 has 13 residues. Germline V CDR1 and CDR2: SGHTA, FQGTGA. The V gene lost 2 bases and the J gene lost 5 bases, with 9 bases spanning the gap. CDR3: CASSLGIGETQYF. CDR3 DNA sequence: TGTGCCAGCAGCTTAGGTATTGGGGAGACCCAGTACTTC.

DNA for the CDR3: TGTGCCAGCAGTTACTCTCAAGCGGGGGGGCCTAATGAGCAGTTCTTC. Amino acids: CASSYSQAGGPNEQFF. V usage is TRBV6-5 and J usage is TRBJ2-1, with 10 bases lining up with TRBD2. CDR3 length: 16 amino acids. The V gene end was trimmed by 0 bases and the J gene end by 7 bases; junction bases not matched to a gene: 6. Germline values: CDR1 MNHEY, CDR2 SVGAGI.

The gene calls are TRBV6-6 and TRBJ1-2; no clear D gene. Germline CDR1 and CDR2: MNHNY and SVGAGI (reference sequence). The CDR3 contains 12 residues. V was clipped by 5 bases and J by 5 bases, with 9 bases between them. The CDR3 sequence: CASSNEGYGYTF. CDR3 DNA: TGTGCCAGCAGTAACGAGGGTTATGGCTACACCTTC.

This chain joins TRBV10-3 and TRBJ1-1; 8 bases match TRBD1. J lost 1 base, V lost 6 bases, and 4 bases had no gene match. The CDR3 is 14 amino acids. Germline CDR1 is ENHRY and CDR2 is SYGVKD. CDR3 amino acids: CAIRGTGPNTEAFF. The CDR3 DNA follows: TGTGCCATCAGGGGGACAGGACCGAACACTGAAGCTTTCTTT.

This sequence joins TRBV5-6 and TRBJ2-7; D is unresolved. Germline loops: CDR1 SGHDT, CDR2 YYEEEE. V gave up 4 bases and J gave up 5 bases, with 10 bases separating them. The CDR3 sequence is 12 residues long. This CDR3 is CASSRRSDEQYV. CDR3 nucleotides: TGTGCCAGCAGCCGGAGATCAGACGAGCAGTACGTC.

This clone was picked up a small number of times. The V and J genes are TRBV10-1 and TRBJ1-1; no definite D call. Germline CDR1 is WNHNN and CDR2 is SYGVQD (reference sequence). V was shortened by 4 bases and J by 1 base, with 7 bases between the two germline ends. This CDR3 has 13 amino acids. DNA of the CDR3: TGCGCCAGCAGTGCATCGGCGAACACTGAAGCTTTCTTT. It yields the protein CASSASANTEAFF.